The clone carrying this T cell receptor beta chain was seen many times. TCR beta CDR3 regions were amplified from RNA. RT-PCR in the first round (using the HTBI primer set) targeted the TCR CDR3. TCRdb re-called the multiplex PCR reads through MiXCR, storing one row per CDR3 protein. The profile shows 600,000 or so distinct CDR3 sequences, approximately 44% of them singletons. These data are taken from a study of T cells in Graves' hyperthyroidism and ophthalmopathy. CDR3 size: 14 residues. Deletions cut 0 bases from V and 5 bases from J, with 13 bases between. CDR1 and CDR2 (germline): SQVTM, ANQGSEA.

The gene calls are TRBV29-1 and TRBJ2-5; the D is unclear. Specimen: peripheral blood or thyroid tissue (not recorded which). The TCR comes from a woman younger than 30 with Graves' hyperthyroidism. CDR3 nucleotides: TGCAGCGTTGAAGATCTGGGCCGAACGGAGACCCAGTACTTC. Its translation: CSVEDLGRTETQYF.